The clone carrying this T cell receptor beta chain turned up a few times. Its specificity is unknown. Trimming took off 0 bases at V and 4 bases at J, with 7 bases between the two ends. Germline V lookup: CDR1 SGHRS, CDR2 YFSETQ. CDR3 length: 14 residues. Produced via immunoSEQ multiplex PCR; TCRdb's table is partial and in-frame only. Altogether approximately 38,000 clones are present, roughly 77% being singletons, with the ten largest covering over 20%. This entry is derived from a study of PD-1 blockade in mismatch repair-deficient tumors. Overall study context: Enrolled about 2012-2016, patients had progressing, pretreated mismatch repair-deficient cancers of 12 types.

PCR or immunohistochemistry showed mismatch repair deficiency in every enrolled patient. TCR sequencing covered a few patients who responded to pembrolizumab. Broader study findings: Tumor-resident clones, often undetectable pretreatment in blood, expanded then contracted after pembrolizumab.

V and J are TRBV5-1 and TRBJ2-2, with D possibly being TRBD1 or TRBD2 (5 bases each). The specimen was peripheral blood, collected 4 weeks after starting pembrolizumab. The receptor's source is an adult with mismatch repair-deficient cancer. The CDR3: CASSLAGTTGELFF. As DNA, the CDR3 is TGCGCCAGCAGCTTGGCGGGGACCACCGGGGAGCTGTTTTTT. The whole variable domain, remainder taken from reference TRBV5-1 and TRBJ2-2, is KAGVTQTPRYLIKTRGQQVTLSCSPISGHRSVSWYQQTPGQGLQFLFEYFSETQRNKGNFPGRFSGRQFSNSRSEMNVSTLELGDSALYLCASSLAGTTGELFFGEGSRLTVL.